The 4 T cell receptor beta chains listed next were all sequenced from one sample in a study of cytomegalovirus exposure and HLA in healthy donors. PCR primers comprised 60 Vbeta and 13 Jbeta primers. The protocol was immunoSEQ multiplex PCR, while the TCRdb copy is restricted to in-frame clones and leaves out a portion. The sample shows just under 80,000 clones, around 79% of them seen only once. Specimen: PBMCs. The receptors stem from a man aged 35 to 55 in good health and CMV-seronegative.

The chain links TRBV25-1 to TRBJ2-7; TRBD1 matches at 10 bases. Trimming at V came to 6 bases and at J to 4 bases, leaving 9 bases not matched to a gene. The CDR3 extends over 15 amino acids. Per germline, CDR1 MGHDK and CDR2 SYGVNS. CDR3 nucleotides: TGTGCCAGCAGGGGACAGGGGTTGGGGGCGTACGAGCAGTACTTC. Translating it yields CASRGQGLGAYEQYF.

The V gene is TRBV9, the J gene TRBJ1-5; unclear D gene. The V gene lost 2 bases and the J gene lost 5 bases, with 29 bases spanning the gap. The V gene's germline CDR1 is SGDLS and CDR2 YYNGEE. This CDR3 comprises 20 residues. This CDR3 is CASSVFPYVSGLAKDQPQHF. CDR3 DNA: TGTGCCAGCAGCGTCTTTCCTTACGTCAGTGGGCTAGCCAAGGATCAGCCCCAGCATTTT.

This chain uses TRBV27 with TRBJ2-6; D is perhaps TRBD2 (6 bases). The CDR3 sequence is 19 residues long. The V end was cut by 6 bases, the J end by 0 bases, with 21 bases between. Germline V lookup: CDR1 MNHEY, CDR2 SMNVEV (reference sequence). CDR3 protein: CASRPRAGTATSGANVLTF. CDR3 in DNA: TGTGCCAGCAGGCCCCGGGCCGGGACTGCGACCTCTGGGGCCAACGTCCTGACTTTC.

The chain uses TRBV2 and TRBJ1-5, with TRBD1 matching over 8 bases. V was clipped by 4 bases and J by 3 bases; unmatched bases: 2. The germline V gene has CDR1 SNHLY and CDR2 FYNNEI. The CDR3 length is 14 residues. The CDR3 spells CASSGTGFNQPQHF. The CDR3 DNA is TGTGCCAGCAGTGGGACAGGGTTCAATCAGCCCCAGCATTTT.